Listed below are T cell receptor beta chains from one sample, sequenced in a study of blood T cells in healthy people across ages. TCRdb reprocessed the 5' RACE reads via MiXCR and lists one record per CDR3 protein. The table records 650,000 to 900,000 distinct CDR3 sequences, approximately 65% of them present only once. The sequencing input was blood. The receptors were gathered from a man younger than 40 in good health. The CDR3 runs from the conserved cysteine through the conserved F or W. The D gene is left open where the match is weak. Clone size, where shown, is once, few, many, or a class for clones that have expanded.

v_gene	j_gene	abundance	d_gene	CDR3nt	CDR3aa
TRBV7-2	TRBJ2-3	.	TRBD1	TGTGCCAGCAGCTCCCGGACAGGGGGCGCGTCAGATACGCAGTATTTT	CASSSRTGGASDTQYF
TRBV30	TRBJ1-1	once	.	TGTGCCTGGAGGGGGCGGACGGCTGTGGCTTTCTTT	CAWRGRTAVAFF
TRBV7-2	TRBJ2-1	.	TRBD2	TGTGCCAGCAGCCCTATTGGGGCGGGAGGGTATGCCAATGAGCAGTTCTTC	CASSPIGAGGYANEQFF
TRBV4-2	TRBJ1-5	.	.	TGTGCCAGCAGCCAAGACGAGGCAGGGCGGCGTCAGCCCCAGCATTTT	CASSQDEAGRRQPQHF
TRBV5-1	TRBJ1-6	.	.	TGCGCCAGCAGCTTGGAGCCGCCCGGGACTGGGAATTCACCCCTCCACTTT	CASSLEPPGTGNSPLHF
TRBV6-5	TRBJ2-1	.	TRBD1	TGTGCCAGCAGTTTCGGGACAGGGGTTGGCAATGAGCAGTTCTTC	CASSFGTGVGNEQFF
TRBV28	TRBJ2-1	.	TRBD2	TGTGCCAGCAGTCTCTTACTAGCGGGGGGCTACAATGAGCAGTTCTTC	CASSLLLAGGYNEQFF
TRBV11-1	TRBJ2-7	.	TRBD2	TGTGCCAGCGGACTAGGAGGCCCGAATTACGAGCAGTACTTC	CASGLGGPNYEQYF
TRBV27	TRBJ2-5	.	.	TGTGCCAGCAGTTTGTCACAGTGGGAAGGGGTCGAGACCCAGTACTTC	CASSLSQWEGVETQYF
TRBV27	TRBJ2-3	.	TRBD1	TGTGCCAGCAGTCGCTGGGGACAGACCACAGATACGCAGTATTTT	CASSRWGQTTDTQYF
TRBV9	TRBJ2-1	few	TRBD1	TGTGCCAGCAGCGTCTTTCGAGGAGGCCAGGGGGCTTACAATGAGCAGTTCTTC	CASSVFRGGQGAYNEQFF
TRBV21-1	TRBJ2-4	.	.	TGTGCCAGCAGCAAACCCTGGACAGGGCTACTAGCCAAAAACATTCAGTACTTC	CASSKPWTGLLAKNIQYF
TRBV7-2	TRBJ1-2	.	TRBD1	TGTGCCAGCAGCGATCGACAGGGGAGGAATGGCTACACCTTC	CASSDRQGRNGYTF
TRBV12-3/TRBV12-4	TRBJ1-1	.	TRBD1	TGTGCCAGCAGCACGACAGGGGGCGCAACTGAAGCTTTCTTT	CASSTTGGATEAFF
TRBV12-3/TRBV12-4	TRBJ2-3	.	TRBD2	TGTGCCACCTCTAGACTAGCGGGGTTGACAGATACGCAGTATTTT	CATSRLAGLTDTQYF
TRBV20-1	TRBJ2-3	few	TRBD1	TGCAGTGTTGGGACAGGGGGCACAGGAGATACGCAGTATTTT	CSVGTGGTGDTQYF
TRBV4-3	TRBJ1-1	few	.	TGCGCCAGCAGCCAAAGATTCAGGAATACTGAAGCTTTCTTT	CASSQRFRNTEAFF
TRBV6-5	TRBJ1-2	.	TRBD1	TGTGCCAGCAGTTACTCCACAGGGGGCGGATCTTACTATGGCTACACCTTC	CASSYSTGGGSYYGYTF
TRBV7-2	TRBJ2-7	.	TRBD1	TGTGCCAGCAGCCGAGACAGGGGGCAGAACGGGCAGTACTTC	CASSRDRGQNGQYF
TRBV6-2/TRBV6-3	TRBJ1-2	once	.	TGTGCCAGCAGTAGGCAGGAAGATAACTATGGCTACACCTTC	CASSRQEDNYGYTF
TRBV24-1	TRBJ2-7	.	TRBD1	TGTGCCACCAGTCCTACCTCCTCGACAGGGACCTACGAGCAGTACTTC	CATSPTSSTGTYEQYF
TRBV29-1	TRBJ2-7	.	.	TGCAGCGCCTCAATTGACAGGTCCTCCTACGAGCAGTACTTC	CSASIDRSSYEQYF
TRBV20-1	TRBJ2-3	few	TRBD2	TGCAGTGCTTCCCCTAGCGGGGGATTTACAGATACGCAGTATTTT	CSASPSGGFTDTQYF
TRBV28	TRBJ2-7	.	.	TGTGCCAGCAGTTTCACCAGGGGCCTGGACGAGCAGTACTTC	CASSFTRGLDEQYF
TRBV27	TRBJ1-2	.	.	TGTGCCAGCACGGGTACAGGGTCAAGTAACGGCTACACCTTC	CASTGTGSSNGYTF
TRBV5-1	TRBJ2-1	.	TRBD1	TGCGCCAGCAGCTATCGACAGGGGTCCCACAATGAGCAGTTCTTC	CASSYRQGSHNEQFF
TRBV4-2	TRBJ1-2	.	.	TGTGCCAGCAGCCAAGACCCAGGGGAGGGCTATGGCTACACCTTC	CASSQDPGEGYGYTF
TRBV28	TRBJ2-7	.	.	TGTGCCAGCATCCTAACCGGGGAACCCTACGAGCAGTACTTC	CASILTGEPYEQYF
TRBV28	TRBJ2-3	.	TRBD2	TGTGCCAGCAGTTTTATTAGCGGGGCAGATACGCAGTATTTT	CASSFISGADTQYF
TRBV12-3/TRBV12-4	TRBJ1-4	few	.	TGTGCCAGCAGTTTATTTAGAGGGACTAATGAAAAACTGTTTTTT	CASSLFRGTNEKLFF
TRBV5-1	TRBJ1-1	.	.	TGCGCCAGCAGGCCACAGAGTAGCACTGAAGCTTTCTTT	CASRPQSSTEAFF
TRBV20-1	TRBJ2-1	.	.	TGCAGTGCTTACCGTCCGCCTCGCTCCTACAATGAGCAGTTCTTC	CSAYRPPRSYNEQFF
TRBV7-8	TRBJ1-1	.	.	TGTGCCAGCAGTCAGGTCGCGTCGGTGGGGGTGAACACTGAAGCTTTCTTT	CASSQVASVGVNTEAFF
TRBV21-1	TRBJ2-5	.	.	TGTGCCAGCAGCAATTGGGGATTCGGTCTTAGCCGTTTAAAAGAGACCCAGTACTTC	CASSNWGFGLSRLKETQYF
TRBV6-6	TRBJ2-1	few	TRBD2	TGTGCCAGCAGCCCGACTAGCTTGAATGAGCAGTTCTTC	CASSPTSLNEQFF
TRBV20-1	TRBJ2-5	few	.	TGCAGTGCTCATAGGGTAGAGACCCAGTACTTC	CSAHRVETQYF
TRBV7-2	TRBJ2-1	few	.	TGTGCCAGCAGCTTCGGAGGCAATACGCTGAATGAGCAGTTCTTC	CASSFGGNTLNEQFF
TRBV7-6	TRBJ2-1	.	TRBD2	TGTGCCAGCAGCGCCCGCGGGACTAGCACCTACAATGAGCAGTTCTTC	CASSARGTSTYNEQFF
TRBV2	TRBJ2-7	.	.	TGTGCCAGCAGTGAAGGGTCCTTAGAGACCCACGAGCAGTACTTC	CASSEGSLETHEQYF
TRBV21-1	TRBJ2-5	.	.	TGTGCCAGCAGCGCCCATCAAGGAGGGGAGGAGACCCAGTACTTC	CASSAHQGGEETQYF
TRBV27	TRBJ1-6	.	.	TGTGCCAGCAGTCCTCTCTATAATTCACCCCTCCACTTT	CASSPLYNSPLHF
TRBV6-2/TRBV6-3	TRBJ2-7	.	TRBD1	TGTGCCAGCTGTCCAAACTCCGGGACAGGGGCCGAATACGAGCAGTACTTC	CASCPNSGTGAEYEQYF
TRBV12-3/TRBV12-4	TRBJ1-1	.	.	TGTGCCAGCAGTTTCTTCGGGTTGAACACTGAAGCTTTCTTT	CASSFFGLNTEAFF
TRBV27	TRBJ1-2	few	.	TGTGCCAGCAGTTTAAGGTGGGACGGGAAGTATGGCTACACCTTC	CASSLRWDGKYGYTF
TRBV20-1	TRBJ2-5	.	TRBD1	TGCAGTGCAAACCGACAGGGGTCAACAGGAGAGACCCAGTACTTC	CSANRQGSTGETQYF
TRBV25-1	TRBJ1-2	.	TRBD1	TGTGCCAGCAGTACAGGGGTCTATGGCTGCACCTTC	CASSTGVYGCTF
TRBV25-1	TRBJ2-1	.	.	TGTGCCAGCAGTGAATTAGCCAGGGACCCTTCCCCCTACAATGAGCAGTTCTTC	CASSELARDPSPYNEQFF
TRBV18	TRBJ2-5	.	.	TGTACCAGCTCACCCGGGAGTGCTCAAGAGACCCAGTACTTC	CTSSPGSAQETQYF
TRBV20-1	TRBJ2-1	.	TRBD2	TGCAGTGCTAGAGGTGGCGGCGGGGGTGATTATGAGCAGTTCTTC	CSARGGGGGDYEQFF
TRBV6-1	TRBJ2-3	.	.	TGTGCCAGCAGTGAGGGTGGTGGCACAGATACGCAGTATTTT	CASSEGGGTDTQYF
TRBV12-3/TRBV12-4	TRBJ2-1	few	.	TGTGCCAGAGGCCTAGGTCGCTCCTACAATGAGCAGTTCTTC	CARGLGRSYNEQFF
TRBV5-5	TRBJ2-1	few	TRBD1	TGTGCCAGCAGCATTACACAGGGGTACAATGAGCAGTTCTTC	CASSITQGYNEQFF
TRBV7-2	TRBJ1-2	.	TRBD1	TGTGCCAGCAGCTATGGGGGTGGGACAGCTCCATATGGCTACACCTTC	CASSYGGGTAPYGYTF
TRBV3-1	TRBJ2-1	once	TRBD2	TGTGCCACAAGGGGACTACCCTACAATGAGCAGTTCTTC	CATRGLPYNEQFF
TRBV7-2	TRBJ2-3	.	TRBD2	TGTGCCAGCGCCGCGGGGGGGCTCACAGATACGCAGTATTTT	CASAAGGLTDTQYF
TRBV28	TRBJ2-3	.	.	TGTGCCAGCAGACCCCCCCTGACATTAGGCACAGATACGCAGTATTTT	CASRPPLTLGTDTQYF
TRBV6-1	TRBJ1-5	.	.	TGTGCCAGCAATGAAGAGGCCCGGGATCAGCCCCAGCATTTT	CASNEEARDQPQHF
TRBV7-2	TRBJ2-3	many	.	TGTGCCAGCAGTCCAGGAGCAGATACGCAGTATTTT	CASSPGADTQYF
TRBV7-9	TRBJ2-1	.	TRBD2	TGTGCCAGCTGGGGTAGCGGGGCCATCTCCTACAATGAGCAGTTCTTC	CASWGSGAISYNEQFF